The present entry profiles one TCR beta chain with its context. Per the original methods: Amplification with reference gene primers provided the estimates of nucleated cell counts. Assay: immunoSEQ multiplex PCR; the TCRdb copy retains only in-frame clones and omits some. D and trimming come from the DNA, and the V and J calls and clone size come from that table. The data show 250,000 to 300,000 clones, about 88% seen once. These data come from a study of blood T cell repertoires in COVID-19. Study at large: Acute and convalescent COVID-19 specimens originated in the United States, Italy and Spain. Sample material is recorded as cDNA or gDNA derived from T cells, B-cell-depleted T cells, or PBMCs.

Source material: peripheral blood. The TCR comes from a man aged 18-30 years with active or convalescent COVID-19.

The CDR3 is CASSHDRLNTEAFF. Here the CDR3 DNA reads TGCGCCAGCAGCCACGACAGATTGAACACTGAAGCTTTCTTT. The V call is TRBV4-3, the J call TRBJ1-1; D perhaps matches TRBD1 (5 bases). The CDR3 length is 14 residues. Germline V gene lookup returns CDR1 LGHNA and CDR2 YSLEER. Trimming took off 3 bases at V and 0 bases at J, with 8 bases between the two ends.